The 21 T cell receptor beta chains below were found in one sample sequenced in a study of blood T cell repertoires in COVID-19. The data were produced by immunoSEQ multiplex PCR, yet TCRdb's version contains in-frame clones alone and is incomplete. Altogether 130,000 or so clones are present, around 84% being singletons, with the ten largest covering 2% to 3%. The sequenced sample consisted of PBMCs or T cells enriched from blood (not recorded which). These TCRs come from a man aged 35 to 55 with acute COVID-19.

The J gene is TRBJ1-3, the V gene TRBV19, with D perhaps TRBD1 (5 bases). The CDR3 has 15 residues. V was shortened by 6 bases and J by 2 bases, with 14 bases between the two germline ends. Germline CDR1 is LNHDA and CDR2 is SQIVND (reference sequence). CDR3 nucleotide sequence: TGTGCCAGTAGCCCCCTGAAGGGGACTGGAAACACCATATATTTT. Translation: CASSPLKGTGNTIYF. Based on the CDR3 plus reference TRBV19 and TRBJ1-3, the full variable domain is DGGITQSPKYLFRKEGQNVTLSCEQNLNHDAMYWYRQDPGQGLRLIYYSQIVNDFQKGDIAEGYSVSREKKESFPLTVTSAQKNPTAFYLCASSPLKGTGNTIYFGEGSWLTVV.

The genes are TRBV7-9 and TRBJ2-7; 14 nucleotides agree with TRBD2. The CDR3 is 15 amino acids. Germline trimming cut 5 bases from V and 5 bases from J; bases unmatched to any gene: 5. Germline V gene sequence: CDR1 SEHNR, CDR2 FQNEAQ (reference sequence). DNA of the CDR3: TGTGCCAGCAGCCCGGGACTAGCGGGAGCGGACGAGCAGTACTTC. Encoded protein: CASSPGLAGADEQYF.

The CDR3 DNA reads TGTGCCAGCAGCTCGGACTCAGGCAATCAGCCCCAGCATTTT. This translates into CASSSDSGNQPQHF. V and J are TRBV6-5 and TRBJ1-5; D is ambiguous. This CDR3 has 14 amino acids. Germline values: CDR1 MNHEY, CDR2 SVGAGI. The V end was cut by 6 bases, the J end by 2 bases, with 11 bases between.

This CDR3 is CASSLKQSTGYTF. CDR3 nucleotide sequence: TGTGCCAGCAGCTTGAAACAGTCTACCGGCTACACCTTC. The chain employs TRBV5-6 and TRBJ1-2; unclear D gene. The CDR3 contains 13 residues. CDR1 and CDR2 from the germline V gene are SGHDT and YYEEEE. Deletions cut 1 base from V and 8 bases from J, with 12 bases between.

The table lists this clone with a few counts. The chain joins TRBV5-1 to TRBJ2-2, with D uncertain. Germline loops: CDR1 SGHRS, CDR2 YFSETQ. V lost 0 bases and J 3 bases, leaving 9 bases between the germline ends. The CDR3 runs 15 residues. The CDR3, as DNA: TGCGCCAGCAGCTTGGTCGCGGTCGACACCGGGGAGCTGTTTTTT. Its protein product is CASSLVAVDTGELFF.

This sequence joins TRBV19 and TRBJ2-1, with 12 bases lining up with TRBD2. The germline V gene has CDR1 LNHDA and CDR2 SQIVND (reference sequence). The V and J ends lost 8 bases and 1 base, in that order; junction bases with no gene match: 3. The CDR3 contains 15 residues. The CDR3 DNA is TGTGCCAGTCGGACTAGCGGGGCGTCCTACAATGAGCAGTTCTTC. Its translation: CASRTSGASYNEQFF.

This rearrangement joins TRBV6-6 to TRBJ1-4, with 9 bases fitting TRBD1. The germline V gene encodes CDR1 MNHNY and CDR2 SVGAGI (reference sequence). The CDR3 consists of 18 residues. The junction had 15 bases not matched to a gene; V was cut back by 5 bases and J by 5 bases. The CDR3 here is CASSGSDRGNPSNEKLFF. CDR3 sequence (DNA): TGTGCCAGCAGTGGATCGGACAGGGGAAACCCCTCGAATGAAAAACTGTTTTTT.

This clone was detected a few times. The chain joins TRBV3-1 (or the pseudogene TRBV3-2) to TRBJ2-7, with 11 bases aligning to TRBD2. The germline V gene encodes CDR1 LGHDT and CDR2 YNNKEL (reference sequence). This CDR3 comprises 14 residues. The J segment lost 7 bases and the V segment lost 6 bases, leaving 8 bases of the junction unmatched. CDR3 coding DNA: TGTGCCAGCAGTATGACTAGCGGGGCACGGGAGCAGTACTTC. Amino acid sequence: CASSMTSGAREQYF.

V gene TRBV6-4 combines with J gene TRBJ1-1; D not certain. From germline, CDR1 is MRHNA and CDR2 SNTAGT. The CDR3 spans 13 residues. Trimming shortened V by 5 bases and J by 0 bases, and 7 bases separated the two germline ends. CDR3 in amino acids: CASSRLMNTEAFF. CDR3 DNA sequence: TGTGCCAGCAGTCGACTTATGAACACTGAAGCTTTCTTT.

This rearrangement joins TRBV6-5 to TRBJ1-3, with D possibly matching TRBD1 (6 bases). In germline, CDR1 is MNHEY, CDR2 SVGAGI. The CDR3 runs to 13 residues. Written as DNA, the CDR3 is TGTGCTTCGGCCGGGGGGCGCGGAAACACCATATATTTT. The encoded protein is CASAGGRGNTIYF.

The gene calls are TRBV28 and TRBJ1-2, with 8 bases identical to TRBD1. The CDR3 length is 15 residues. Germline-derived CDR1 and CDR2 are MDHEN and SYDVKM. With 5 bases clipped from V and 8 bases from J, the junction kept 13 bases outside the gene matches. CDR3 residues: CASSLRARGRGGYTF. CDR3 nucleotide sequence: TGTGCCAGCAGTCTAAGGGCCAGGGGGCGAGGGGGCTACACCTTC.

The J gene is TRBJ1-2, the V gene TRBV18, with D uncertain. The CDR3 consists of 14 residues. V lost 2 bases, J lost 6 bases, and 13 bases lay in between. Germline V gene sequence: CDR1 KGHSH, CDR2 LQKENI. CDR3: CASSPNPSGNGYTF. CDR3 sequence (DNA): TGTGCCAGCTCACCAAATCCGTCGGGGAATGGCTACACCTTC.

The V and J genes are TRBV5-1 and TRBJ2-3; the match to TRBD2 covers 7 bases. The germline V gene has CDR1 SGHRS and CDR2 YFSETQ. The CDR3 length is 17 residues. J gave up 2 bases and V 0 bases, and 9 bases lay outside the gene matches. The CDR3 sequence is CASSLEGRGTNTDTQYF. The CDR3 DNA sequence: TGCGCCAGCAGCTTGGAAGGGCGGGGGACCAACACAGATACGCAGTATTTT.

This clone was seen more than once but under ten times. The V gene is TRBV28, the J gene TRBJ1-4, with a weak D call TRBD1 (5 bases). The length of the CDR3 is 14 residues. The V gene's germline CDR1 is MDHEN and CDR2 SYDVKM. V was trimmed by 5 bases and J by 7 bases, leaving 14 bases between them. CDR3 residues: CASSGDGRSEKLFF. The DNA of the CDR3 is TGTGCCAGCAGTGGGGACGGGAGAAGTGAAAAACTGTTTTTT.

This clone turned up a few times. The V call is TRBV12-3 or TRBV12-4, the J call TRBJ1-1; tentative D call: TRBD1 (5 bases). The CDR3 has 12 residues. V was trimmed by 6 bases and J by 4 bases, leaving 9 bases between them. The CDR3 DNA is TGTGCCAGCAGCGGGGGGGGCACTGAAGCTTTCTTT. The encoded protein is CASSGGGTEAFF.

In DNA form, the CDR3 reads TGTGCCACCAGCAGAGATAGAGGCTCGGATACGCAGTATTTT. Protein: CATSRDRGSDTQYF. V and J are TRBV15 and TRBJ2-3; D remains ambiguous. Germline-derived CDR1 and CDR2 are LNHNV and YYDKDF (reference sequence). CDR3 length equals 14 residues. The V end lost 0 bases, the J end lost 6 bases, and 10 bases lay between the germline ends.

The genes are TRBV4-1 and TRBJ1-2; 9 bases line up with TRBD1. The CDR3 consists of 16 residues. V trimming: 3 bases; J trimming: 2 bases; junction bases outside the gene matches: 7. Germline loops: CDR1 MGHRA, CDR2 YSYEKL. The CDR3 nucleotides read TGCGCCAGCAGCCAGGGGGAGACAGGGGGGAACTATGGCTACACCTTC. Protein product: CASSQGETGGNYGYTF.

This chain links TRBV7-3 with TRBJ2-7; D is undetermined. In germline, CDR1 is SGHTA, CDR2 FQGTGA. The CDR3 loop spans 13 amino acids. Trimming cost V 2 bases and J 3 bases, with 8 bases left between them. CDR3 sequence (DNA): TGTGCCAGCAGCTTAGGGCCCCTCTACGAGCAGTACTTC. Translation: CASSLGPLYEQYF. Full variable domain (rest looked up from reference TRBV7-3 and TRBJ2-7): GAGVSQTPSNKVTEKGKYVELRCDPISGHTALYWYRQSLGQGPEFLIYFQGTGAADDSGLPNDRFFAVRPEGSVSTLKIQRTERGDSAVYLCASSLGPLYEQYFGPGTRLTVT.

V is TRBV5-1 and J is TRBJ2-7, with TRBD1 as a possible D gene (6 bases). CDR3 size: 13 residues. Trimming stripped 2 bases from V and 3 bases from J, with 9 bases between. Germline V CDR1 and CDR2: SGHRS, YFSETQ. In DNA, the CDR3 is TGCGCCAGCAGCTTACAGGGTTTCTACGAGCAGTACTTC. Protein product: CASSLQGFYEQYF.

This clone showed up just a few times. This chain uses TRBV27 with TRBJ1-4; 10 bases align to TRBD1. V shed 8 bases, J shed 7 bases, and the junction held 7 bases outside the gene matches. The CDR3 is made up of 14 amino acids. Germline assignment: CDR1 MNHEY and CDR2 SMNVEV (reference sequence). The DNA for the CDR3 is TGTGCCAGCGGGAGGGGGGACAGGGGTGAAAAACTGTTTTTT. This sequence encodes CASGRGDRGEKLFF.

The V gene is TRBV5-4, the J gene TRBJ1-2; no clear D. Trimming removed 4 bases from V and 7 bases from J, with 17 bases in between. The CDR3 runs 14 residues. Per germline, CDR1 SGHNT and CDR2 YYREEE (reference sequence). The CDR3 bases are TGTGCCAGCAGCCTACCCGTAGGGAGAGTTGGCTACACCTTC. Translating gives CASSLPVGRVGYTF.